The 15 T cell receptor beta chains below come from one sample, sequenced in a study of blood T cell repertoires in COVID-19. Here immunoSEQ multiplex PCR was the method, and the copy in TCRdb shows in-frame clones only, minus some. The data contain about 83,000 clones, roughly 84% of them singletons. Sequencing used peripheral blood. The receptors were gathered from a woman older than 75 in a cohort sampled during active or convalescent COVID-19.

This clone was seen only once. The rearrangement links TRBV18 to TRBJ2-5; D is undetermined. Germline CDR1 reads KGHSH; CDR2 reads LQKENI. Deletions cut 6 bases from V and 4 bases from J, with 9 bases between. The length of the CDR3 is 12 residues. CDR3 in amino acids: CASSPGLETQYF. In nucleotides, the CDR3 is TGTGCCAGCTCGCCCGGTCTAGAGACCCAGTACTTC.

J is TRBJ2-2 and V is TRBV2; 11 bases fit TRBD1. The V segment lost 6 bases and the J segment 1 base; nucleotides outside the gene matches: 7. The CDR3 totals 17 residues. The V gene's germline CDR1 is SNHLY and CDR2 FYNNEI. The CDR3 DNA reads TGTGCCAGCAGGAGAGGGACAGGGGGATTGAACACCGGGGAGCTGTTTTTT. It specifies CASRRGTGGLNTGELFF.

This clone is a singleton in its sample. The gene calls are TRBV3-1 (or the pseudogene TRBV3-2) and TRBJ2-1, with D perhaps matching TRBD2 (5 bases). Trimming pared 5 bases from V and 4 bases from J, leaving 12 bases between. CDR1 is LGHDT, CDR2 YNNKEL, per germline (reference sequence). The CDR3 is 14 residues long. CDR3 region: CASSSTDSYNEQFF. CDR3 nucleotide sequence: TGTGCCAGCAGCTCAACGGACTCATACAATGAGCAGTTCTTC.

The chain joins TRBV10-1 to TRBJ2-3; 8 bases fit TRBD2. Germline lookup yields CDR1 WNHNN and CDR2 SYGVQD (reference sequence). V gave up 2 bases and J gave up 4 bases; unmatched junction bases: 5. This CDR3 is built from 15 residues. The CDR3 region is CASSETSGDSDTQYF. CDR3 DNA sequence: TGCGCCAGCAGTGAGACTAGCGGAGATTCAGATACGCAGTATTTT.

The rearrangement joins TRBV2 to TRBJ1-6; weak D call: TRBD1 (6 bases). From germline, CDR1 is SNHLY and CDR2 FYNNEI. This CDR3 comprises 15 residues. V lost 7 bases, J lost 2 bases, and 12 bases lay in between. The CDR3 sequence: CASKGTTAYNSPLHF. In nucleotides, the CDR3 is TGTGCCAGCAAGGGGACAACAGCCTATAATTCACCCCTCCACTTT.

The chain is built from TRBV5-1 and TRBJ2-3; D might be TRBD1 (6 bases). Germline lookup yields CDR1 SGHRS and CDR2 YFSETQ. V was clipped by 2 bases and J by 5 bases, with 12 bases between them. The length of the CDR3 is 14 residues. CDR3 nucleotides: TGCGCCAGCAGCTTCGGGCAGGGGTTAGATACGCAGTATTTT. Translation gives CASSFGQGLDTQYF.

The V call is TRBV5-1, the J call TRBJ1-2, with 10 bases matching TRBD1. The CDR3 contains 13 residues. Germline lookup yields CDR1 SGHRS and CDR2 YFSETQ. Trimming cost V 5 bases and J 7 bases; bases outside gene matches: 5. CDR3 in DNA: TGCGCCAGCAGTACGACAGGGGGCTTTGGCTACACCTTC. The encoded protein is CASSTTGGFGYTF.

In its sample, this clone was seen a few times. This sequence joins TRBV19 and TRBJ2-2; D is possibly TRBD1 (6 bases). The V and J ends lost 5 bases and 7 bases respectively, with 14 bases between them. From germline, CDR1 is LNHDA and CDR2 SQIVND (reference sequence). The CDR3 loop spans 14 amino acids. The CDR3 sequence is CASSPVSRGGELFF. Here the CDR3 DNA reads TGTGCCAGTAGTCCAGTCAGCAGGGGCGGGGAGCTGTTTTTT.

This sequence joins TRBV5-1 and TRBJ1-1; 12 nucleotides line up with TRBD1. The CDR3 extends over 17 amino acids. The germline CDR1 and CDR2 sequences are SGHRS and YFSETQ. V gave up 6 bases and J gave up 5 bases; unmatched junction bases: 14. DNA for the CDR3: TGCGCCAGCACCCCATCCGGGACAGGGGGCAAGGGGACTGAAGCTTTCTTT. It encodes CASTPSGTGGKGTEAFF.

The chain employs TRBV12-5 and TRBJ2-3, with 11 nucleotides matching TRBD2. The germline V gene encodes CDR1 LGHNT and CDR2 FRNRAP. The length of the CDR3 is 15 residues. The V and J ends lost 6 bases and 4 bases, in that order; junction bases with no gene match: 6. The CDR3 DNA reads as TGTGCTAGTGGGCTAGCGGGAGGAGGTGCAGATACGCAGTATTTT. As protein: CASGLAGGGADTQYF.

The chain links TRBV9 to TRBJ2-7; perhaps TRBD2 as D (6 bases). V lost 5 bases, J lost 6 bases, and 30 bases lay in between. This CDR3 contains 18 residues. Germline values: CDR1 SGDLS, CDR2 YYNGEE. The CDR3 nucleotides are TGTGCCAGCAGAACCTTCGACGAGAGGCCCCATTTCGGGAGCGAGCAGTACGTC. This codes for CASRTFDERPHFGSEQYV.

This clone came up once. The chain has TRBV7-9 and TRBJ2-7, with D perhaps matching TRBD2 (6 bases). V lost 5 bases and J 3 bases, leaving 11 bases between the germline ends. This CDR3 region has 13 residues. Germline CDR1 reads SEHNR; CDR2 reads FQNEAQ (reference sequence). CDR3 sequence: CASSTGTFYEQYF. The CDR3 bases are TGTGCCAGCAGCACTGGGACTTTCTACGAGCAGTACTTC. Full variable domain (rest looked up from reference TRBV7-9 and TRBJ2-7): DTGVSQNPRHKITKRGQNVTFRCDPISEHNRLYWYRQTLGQGPEFLTYFQNEAQLEKSRLLSDRFSAERPKGSFSTLEIQRTEQGDSAMYLCASSTGTFYEQYFGPGTRLTVT.

V is TRBV30 and J is TRBJ1-4, with 8 nucleotides matching TRBD1. Germline V lookup: CDR1 GTSNPN, CDR2 SVGIG (reference sequence). This CDR3 is built from 16 residues. The ends lost 8 bases at V and 0 bases at J; junction bases unmatched: 11. CDR3 amino acids: CASTRTGSATNEKLFF. The CDR3 nucleotides read TGTGCCAGCACCCGGACAGGGAGTGCAACTAATGAAAAACTGTTTTTT.

The chain employs TRBV10-3 and TRBJ1-6; 7 bases line up with TRBD1. Germline CDR1 ENHRY, CDR2 SYGVKD. The V gene end was trimmed by 6 bases and the J gene end by 7 bases; junction bases not matched to a gene: 12. This CDR3 comprises 16 residues. Here the CDR3 reads CAISKRDQGDNSPLHF. The CDR3 DNA sequence: TGTGCCATCAGCAAAAGGGACCAGGGGGACAATTCACCCCTCCACTTT.

The chain joins TRBV24-1 to TRBJ2-1, with 9 positions matching TRBD1. Germline lookup yields CDR1 KGHDR and CDR2 SFDVKD. The CDR3 consists of 15 residues. The trim removed 7 bases at V and 9 bases at J, leaving 12 bases unmatched. This CDR3 reads CATSAMGQGVTEQFF. The CDR3 DNA reads as TGTGCCACCAGCGCCATGGGACAGGGTGTAACTGAGCAGTTCTTC.